The 25 T cell receptor beta chains below were found in one sample sequenced in a study of T-cell memory formation after mild COVID-19 (dated by TCRdb to about 2021). Library preparation employed 5' RACE. The listed sequencing device is Illumina NovaSeq 6000. The raw public reads went through TCRdb reprocessing: fastp at Q25, MiXCR clone calling, in-frame beta chains kept. Merged by CDR3 protein, the rows form single entries marked with the most common genes and DNA. This sample comprises more than 450,000 distinct CDR3 sequences, about a sixth of them detected only once. The top ten clonotypes cover around 12% of the sample. The sequencing input was PBMCs or a T cell subset sorted from them (not recorded which). These receptors were taken from an adult woman who had mild COVID-19 (a few samples of this study predate the infection). The sample titles of this study are shuffled in the database, so cell type and time point are left out; the donor was told from shared clones.

This clonotype was counted only a few times. This rearrangement joins TRBV20-1 to TRBJ2-7, with 7 bases aligning to TRBD2. After removal of 0 bases from V and 1 base from J, the junction contained 3 bases not matched to a gene. Germline V gene data show CDR1 as DFQATT and CDR2 as SNEGSKA (reference sequence). The CDR3 extends over 14 amino acids. This CDR3 is CSARDQLASYEQYF. The CDR3 DNA is TGCAGTGCTAGAGACCAACTAGCGTCCTACGAGCAGTACTTC.

This clonotype showed up just a few times. The V call is TRBV9, the J call TRBJ2-7; no clear D. V dropped 4 bases and J dropped 7 bases, with 18 bases sitting between them. The CDR3 contains 14 residues. The V gene's germline CDR1 is SGDLS and CDR2 YYNGEE. CDR3 sequence (DNA): TGTGCCAGCAGCTCCCGGGCCAATGGAGAGGAGCAGTACTTC. Translating it yields CASSSRANGEEQYF.

The J gene is TRBJ2-3, the V gene TRBV4-2; 8 bases align to TRBD2. Germline CDR1 LGHNA, CDR2 YNFKEQ. The trim removed 2 bases at V and 2 bases at J, leaving 9 bases unmatched. The length of the CDR3 is 17 residues. The CDR3 DNA reads TGTGCCAGCAGCCAAAGTATCCGGGGGGGGGACACAGATACGCAGTATTTT. The encoded protein is CASSQSIRGGDTDTQYF.

This sequence joins TRBV4-1 and TRBJ2-1; TRBD2 aligns across 9 bases. There are 14 residues in the CDR3. J lost 9 bases, V lost 2 bases, and 5 bases had no gene match. Per the germline V gene, CDR1 is MGHRA and CDR2 is YSYEKL. CDR3 sequence (DNA): TGCGCCAGCAGCCAACTTAGCGGGGGCCCTGAGCAGTTCTTC. It specifies CASSQLSGGPEQFF.

V and J are TRBV2 and TRBJ1-3; a possible D gene is TRBD1 (6 bases). Germline V gene lookup returns CDR1 SNHLY and CDR2 FYNNEI. The CDR3 length is 16 residues. Trimming removed 1 base from V and 1 base from J, with 11 bases in between. As DNA, the CDR3 is TGTGCCAGCAGTGAAGAGCAGGGGCGGTCTGGAAACACCATATATTTT. Translating gives CASSEEQGRSGNTIYF.

This clonotype appeared a few times. This chain links TRBV7-9 with TRBJ1-4; maybe TRBD1 (5 bases). The CDR3 extends over 17 amino acids. V was cut by 2 bases and J by 6 bases, with 19 bases left in between. Per germline, CDR1 SEHNR and CDR2 FQNEAQ (reference sequence). CDR3 coding DNA: TGTGCCAGCAGCTTACTGACTTCCGGGACGACTGATGAAAAACTGTTTTTT. Translation: CASSLLTSGTTDEKLFF.

A few counts support this clonotype. CDR3 coding DNA: TGTGCCAGCCAAAGGGCCTACGAGCAGTACTTC. Translating it yields CASQRAYEQYF. The J gene is TRBJ2-7, the V gene TRBV21-1. TRBV21-1 is termed a pseudogene. The CDR3 consists of 11 residues.

This clonotype was seen more than once but under ten times. This sequence joins TRBV2 and TRBJ2-3; TRBD2 is a possible D gene (5 bases). Germline V gives CDR1 SNHLY, CDR2 FYNNEI. V was shortened by 1 base and J by 2 bases, with 13 bases between the two germline ends. This CDR3 is built from 16 residues. CDR3 nucleotide sequence: TGTGCCAGCAGTGAAGGGGGTATCGGGAACACAGATACGCAGTATTTT. Its translation: CASSEGGIGNTDTQYF.

This rearrangement joins TRBV12-3 or TRBV12-4 to TRBJ1-4; D might be TRBD1 (6 bases). Trimming left V 6 bases short and J 3 bases short, with 8 bases between. The CDR3 loop spans 13 amino acids. Written as DNA, the CDR3 is TGTGCCAGCAGCGGGACACCTAATGAAAAACTGTTTTTT. Protein product: CASSGTPNEKLFF.

The CDR3 coding sequence is TGTGCCATCAGCCCCGTCCAAAACTATGGCTACACCTTC. Protein: CAISPVQNYGYTF. V usage is TRBV10-3 and J usage is TRBJ1-2; D remains ambiguous. Per the germline V gene, CDR1 is ENHRY and CDR2 is SYGVKD. There are 13 residues in the CDR3. The V gene lost 6 bases and the J gene lost 2 bases, with 10 bases spanning the gap.

The CDR3 coding sequence is TGTGCCAGCAGCTCCGAGGGCCCCTTGCCGCAAGAGACCCAGTACTTC. It yields the protein CASSSEGPLPQETQYF. V is TRBV13 and J is TRBJ2-5, with D possibly being TRBD2 (5 bases). V lost 4 bases, J lost 2 bases, and 17 bases lay in between. The CDR3 covers 16 residues. Germline V gives CDR1 PRHDT, CDR2 FYEKMQ (reference sequence). Full variable domain (rest looked up from reference TRBV13 and TRBJ2-5): AAGVIQSPRHLIKEKRETATLKCYPIPRHDTVYWYQQGPGQDPQFLISFYEKMQSDKGSIPDRFSAQQFSDYHSELNMSSLELGDSALYFCASSSEGPLPQETQYFGPGTRLLVL.

The sample holds a few counts of this clonotype. The chain carries TRBV7-9 and TRBJ1-1, with 7 nucleotides matching TRBD1. After removal of 1 base from V and 3 bases from J, the junction contained 2 bases not matched to a gene. The CDR3 spans 14 residues. Germline V lookup: CDR1 SEHNR, CDR2 FQNEAQ (reference sequence). CDR3: CASSLEGGYTEAFF. For the CDR3, the DNA is TGTGCCAGCAGCTTAGAAGGGGGCTACACTGAAGCTTTCTTT.

The chain carries TRBV12-3 or TRBV12-4 and TRBJ1-6, with TRBD1 as a possible D gene (6 bases). The CDR3 is 14 residues long. V lost 4 bases, J lost 7 bases, and 11 bases lay in between. This CDR3 reads CASSWGGQNSPLHF. Here the CDR3 DNA reads TGTGCCAGCAGTTGGGGGGGGCAAAATTCACCCCTCCACTTT.

This clonotype was counted ten times or more. The chain couples TRBV15 to TRBJ2-4, with a tentative D call TRBD2 (6 bases). Looked up from germline, CDR1 is LNHNV and CDR2 is YYDKDF (reference sequence). The CDR3 is 15 amino acids. Trimming removed 4 bases from V and 9 bases from J, with 19 bases in between. The CDR3 DNA reads as TGTGCCACCAGCACGGGGGACGGGGCGATCGTCATTCAGTACTTC. Its translation is CATSTGDGAIVIQYF.

The rearrangement joins TRBV29-1 to TRBJ2-7; perhaps D is TRBD1 or TRBD2 (6 bases each). V gave up 6 bases and J gave up 3 bases, with 18 bases separating them. The CDR3 sequence is 14 residues long. The germline CDR1 and CDR2 sequences are SQVTM and ANQGSEA. DNA of the CDR3: TGCAGCGTCCGAGGGGGGCAGGCAGTCTACGAGCAGTACTTC. This sequence encodes CSVRGGQAVYEQYF.

This clonotype appeared a few times. The rearrangement links TRBV11-2 to TRBJ2-3; D is perhaps TRBD1 (5 bases). CDR1 SGHAT and CDR2 FQNNGV come from the germline V gene. This CDR3 has 15 amino acids. Trimming left V 5 bases short and J 2 bases short, with 14 bases between. The CDR3 region has the DNA TGTGCCAGCAGCCCTGATGGGGCCAACACAGATACGCAGTATTTT. Amino acid sequence: CASSPDGANTDTQYF.

The chain has TRBV7-6 and TRBJ2-4; 7 nucleotides line up with TRBD2. Looked up from germline, CDR1 is SGHVS and CDR2 is FNYEAQ. With V trimmed by 1 base and J by 3 bases, 15 bases remained unmatched. CDR3 size: 19 residues. CDR3 DNA: TGTGCCAGCAGCTTAGGGCGGGCAAGACTAGCAAAGGGCAAAAACATTCAGTACTTC. This gives the protein CASSLGRARLAKGKNIQYF.

The chain recombines TRBV7-2 with TRBJ1-1; tentative D call: TRBD1 (5 bases). The CDR3 has 15 amino acids. Trimming took off 1 base at V and 4 bases at J, with 13 bases between the two ends. The germline gives CDR1 SGHTA, CDR2 FQGNSA. CDR3 sequence: CASSLGAGWGTEAFF. In DNA form, the CDR3 reads TGTGCCAGCAGCTTAGGCGCAGGGTGGGGCACTGAAGCTTTCTTT.

In its sample, this clonotype was seen many times. V usage is TRBV24-1 and J usage is TRBJ1-2; D is uncertain. Germline-derived CDR1 and CDR2 are KGHDR and SFDVKD. The V end was cut by 3 bases, the J end by 5 bases, with 6 bases between. CDR3 length: 12 amino acids. CDR3 region: CATSDRIYGYTF. Here the CDR3 DNA reads TGTGCCACCAGTGATCGGATTTATGGCTACACCTTC.

This chain connects TRBV7-9 to TRBJ2-7; TRBD1 aligns across 8 bases. Germline CDR1 and CDR2: SEHNR and FQNEAQ (reference sequence). V gave up 4 bases and J gave up 4 bases; unmatched junction bases: 6. This CDR3 has 14 amino acids. The CDR3 bases are TGTGCCAGCAGCTCCGGACAGGGTTGGTACGAGCAGTACTTC. Translated, it gives CASSSGQGWYEQYF. The whole variable domain, filled in from reference TRBV7-9 and TRBJ2-7, reads DTGVSQNPRHKITKRGQNVTFRCDPISEHNRLYWYRQTLGQGPEFLTYFQNEAQLEKSRLLSDRFSAERPKGSFSTLEIQRTEQGDSAMYLCASSSGQGWYEQYFGPGTRLTVT.

The chain carries TRBV28 and TRBJ2-7; TRBD1 matches 12 bases. CDR1 and CDR2 (germline): MDHEN, SYDVKM. V shed 5 bases and J 9 bases; nucleotides not matched to a gene: 8. This CDR3 region has 14 residues. In DNA, the CDR3 is TGTGCCAGCAGTCCCGGGACAGGGGGCTCCGCGCAGTACTTC. Encoded protein: CASSPGTGGSAQYF.

The gene calls are TRBV6-2 or TRBV6-3 and TRBJ2-7; weak D call: TRBD2 (5 bases). Trimming stripped 6 bases from V and 5 bases from J, with 23 bases between. The CDR3 spans 16 residues. CDR1 is MNHEY and CDR2 is SVGEGT in the germline V gene. CDR3 region: CASSARADRLRDEQYF. DNA for the CDR3: TGTGCCAGCAGCGCCCGAGCGGACCGCCTCCGGGACGAGCAGTACTTC.

This sequence joins TRBV6-2 or TRBV6-3 and TRBJ2-4; D is possibly TRBD1 (5 bases). V was clipped by 4 bases and J by 3 bases, with 10 bases between them. Germline assignment: CDR1 MNHEY and CDR2 SVGEGT. This CDR3 has 14 amino acids. The CDR3 here is CASSLTAYKNIQYF. The CDR3 DNA is TGTGCCAGCAGTTTGACAGCCTACAAAAACATTCAGTACTTC.

The V call is TRBV7-8, the J call TRBJ2-1, with TRBD2 identical over 8 bases. The V gene end was trimmed by 1 base and the J gene end by 5 bases; junction bases not matched to a gene: 4. CDR1 is SGHVS, CDR2 FQNEAQ, per germline. The CDR3 is 15 residues long. CDR3 nucleotides: TGTGCCAGCAGCTTAGTCTATAGCGGGAACAATGAGCAGTTCTTC. Translated, it gives CASSLVYSGNNEQFF.

The table lists this clonotype with a few counts. The J gene is TRBJ2-2, the V gene TRBV5-1; weak D call: TRBD1 (5 bases). V was trimmed by 5 bases and J by 0 bases, leaving 11 bases between them. In germline, CDR1 is SGHRS, CDR2 YFSETQ. The CDR3 is 15 residues long. CDR3 sequence: CASRVTAANTGELFF. CDR3 nucleotide sequence: TGCGCCAGCAGGGTGACAGCCGCGAACACCGGGGAGCTGTTTTTT.